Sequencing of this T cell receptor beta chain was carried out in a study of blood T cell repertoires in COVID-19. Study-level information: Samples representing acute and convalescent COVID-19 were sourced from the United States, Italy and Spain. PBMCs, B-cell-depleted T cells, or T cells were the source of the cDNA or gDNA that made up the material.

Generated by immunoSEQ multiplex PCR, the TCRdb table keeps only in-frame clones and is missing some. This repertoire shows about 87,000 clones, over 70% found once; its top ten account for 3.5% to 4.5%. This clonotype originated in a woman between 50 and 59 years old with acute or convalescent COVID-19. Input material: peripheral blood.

As DNA, the CDR3 is TGTGCCAGTAAGGAACAGGGTAACAATTCACCCCTCCACTTT. It codes for CASKEQGNNSPLHF. J is TRBJ1-6 and V is TRBV19; a weak D match, TRBD1 (6 bases). Germline values: CDR1 LNHDA, CDR2 SQIVND (reference sequence). The length of the CDR3 is 14 residues. V lost 7 bases and J 7 bases, leaving 14 bases between the germline ends.